This note documents a single T cell receptor beta chain sequence. These data are taken from a study of blood T cell repertoires in COVID-19. Germline V lookup: CDR1 LGHNT, CDR2 FRNRAP. CDR3 length: 15 amino acids. J gave up 0 bases and V 7 bases, and 7 bases lay outside the gene matches. Original data processing: Using reference gene primer amplification, nucleated cell counts were estimated. The data were produced by immunoSEQ multiplex PCR, yet TCRdb's version contains in-frame clones alone and is incomplete. The V and J calls and clone size are taken from that table; D and trimming were inferred from the DNA. The sample lists over 75,000 clones; around 80% were seen once.

The receptor was isolated from a man aged 45-65 years who had recovered from COVID-19. The V gene is TRBV12-5, the J gene TRBJ2-3, with 7 nucleotides matching TRBD2. The material sequenced was peripheral blood. In nucleotides, the CDR3 is TGTGCTAGTGCCGGGGGACTACGGAGCACAGATACGCAGTATTTT. This sequence encodes CASAGGLRSTDTQYF.